The entry that follows covers one T cell receptor (beta chain) sequence. Its antigen remains unknown. This entry is derived from a study of blood T cells in healthy people across ages. Points from the study as a whole: Measured against age, TCR beta diversity per million T cells decreased in a roughly linear manner.

A second roughly 7 to 11 cycle PCR used barcoded and J-beta primers. TCRdb re-analysed the 5' RACE reads in MiXCR, keeping a single row per CDR3 protein. The sample comprises 1.5 million to 1.9 million distinct CDR3 sequences, 35% to 45% of which are singletons, and 4% rests with the top ten. The sample taken for sequencing was blood. This receptor was obtained from a woman aged 18-29 years in good health.

The CDR3 loop is CASRRDTTDTQYF. DNA of the CDR3: TGTGCCTCAAGGAGGGACACCACAGATACGCAGTATTTT. V usage is TRBV25-1 and J usage is TRBJ2-3; D tentatively fits TRBD1 or TRBD2 (6 bases each). V lost 11 bases and J lost 2, with 14 bases in between. CDR3 length: 13 residues. Germline assignment: CDR1 MGHDK and CDR2 SYGVNS.